The 13 T cell receptor beta chains given below trace back to one sample, sequenced in a study of T cells in Graves' hyperthyroidism and ophthalmopathy. TCR beta CDR3 regions were amplified from RNA. A first-round RT-PCR of the TCR CDR3 used the HTBI primer set. TCRdb reprocessed the multiplex PCR reads via MiXCR and lists one record per CDR3 protein. The sample lists 400,000 to 500,000 distinct CDR3 sequences; 12% to 15% were seen once. Sequencing was performed on blood. The receptors were gathered from a woman between 18 and 30 years old with Graves' hyperthyroidism.

The genes are TRBV6-1 and TRBJ2-1; D is possibly TRBD1 or TRBD2 (5 bases each). In germline, CDR1 is MNHNS, CDR2 SASEGT. This CDR3 spans 14 amino acids. Trimming removed 6 bases at V and 0 bases at J, with 9 bases between. The CDR3, as DNA: TGTGCCAGCAGCCAGAGGGGCTCCTACAATGAGCAGTTCTTC. This sequence encodes CASSQRGSYNEQFF.

This chain uses TRBV9 with TRBJ2-2; no clear D. Germline lookup yields CDR1 SGDLS and CDR2 YYNGEE. Trimming pared 3 bases from V and 7 bases from J, leaving 10 bases between. The CDR3 runs 13 residues. The CDR3 DNA is TGTGCCAGCAGCGGTCTAGTGGGCGGGGAGCTGTTTTTT. This sequence encodes CASSGLVGGELFF.

V gene TRBV3-1 combines with J gene TRBJ1-3; D is perhaps TRBD1 (5 bases). The V gene lost 0 bases and the J gene lost 4 bases, with 13 bases spanning the gap. The CDR3 has 16 amino acids. Looked up from germline, CDR1 is LGHDT and CDR2 is YNNKEL (reference sequence). The CDR3 DNA follows: TGTGCCAGCAGCCAAGAGGGTGGGACGGCCGGAAACACCATATATTTT. Translating gives CASSQEGGTAGNTIYF.

In this sample, this clonotype turned up a few times. This chain uses TRBV29-1 with TRBJ1-3, with D perhaps matching TRBD1 (5 bases). The CDR3 sequence is 14 residues long. Germline CDR1 reads SQVTM; CDR2 reads ANQGSEA. Trimming took 4 bases from V and 0 from J, leaving 10 bases between them. The CDR3 protein is CSVVHQGSGNTIYF. CDR3 DNA sequence: TGCAGCGTTGTGCATCAGGGCTCTGGAAACACCATATATTTT.

Of note for this clonotype: This sequence may be a read error, since a much larger clone differs from it by one base. The chain combines TRBV5-1 with TRBJ2-1; 14 bases map to TRBD2. The CDR3 consists of 14 residues. CDR1 SGHRS and CDR2 YFSETQ come from the germline V gene. V lost 7 bases to trimming and J lost 11 bases; unmatched junction nucleotides: 8. The CDR3 DNA reads as TGCGCCAGCGGGGGGACTAGCGGGAGTAATAAGCAGTTCTTC. This gives the protein CASGGTSGSNKQFF. The whole variable domain, filled in from reference TRBV5-1 and TRBJ2-1, reads KAGVTQTPRYLIKTRGQQVTLSCSPISGHRSVSWYQQTPGQGLQFLFEYFSETQRNKGNFPGRFSGRQFSNSRSEMNVSTLELGDSALYLCASGGTSGSNKQFFGPGTRLTVL.

This clonotype was counted ten times or more. This chain connects TRBV28 to TRBJ2-7; a possible D gene is TRBD2 (5 bases). V shed 5 bases and J shed 0 bases, with 14 bases lying between them. The CDR3 has 15 amino acids. CDR1 and CDR2 (germline): MDHEN, SYDVKM. DNA for the CDR3: TGTGCCAGCAGTCCCGGACTCGGACCCTCCTACGAGCAGTACTTC. This sequence encodes CASSPGLGPSYEQYF.

This clonotype occurred many times. V and J are TRBV24-1 and TRBJ2-3; D possibly corresponds to TRBD1 (5 bases). V was trimmed by 3 bases and J by 2 bases, leaving 14 bases between them. The CDR3 extends over 16 amino acids. CDR1 is KGHDR and CDR2 is SFDVKD in the germline V gene. The CDR3 nucleotides are TGTGCCACCAGTGATCCAGGCACAGGATTCACAGATACGCAGTATTTT. Translation: CATSDPGTGFTDTQYF.

The chain joins TRBV6-2 or TRBV6-3 to TRBJ2-1; either TRBD1 or TRBD2 may supply D (6 bases each). Trimming took off 5 bases at V and 14 bases at J, with 19 bases between the two ends. CDR1 and CDR2 from the germline V gene are MNHEY and SVGEGT. The CDR3 is 13 residues long. This CDR3 is CASSRSTRGDKFF. In nucleotides, the CDR3 is TGTGCCAGCAGTAGATCGACTAGGGGGGATAAGTTCTTC.

This clonotype was found many times. The chain links TRBV18 to TRBJ1-1, with 8 bases matching TRBD1. V was pared by 2 bases and J by 6 bases, with 5 bases of the junction left unmatched. The germline gives CDR1 KGHSH, CDR2 LQKENI. This CDR3 contains 14 residues. The CDR3 is CASSPGQGSAEAFF. The CDR3 DNA reads as TGTGCCAGCTCACCAGGACAGGGTTCGGCTGAAGCTTTCTTT.

On this clonotype: At one of its ends the junction is not consistent with the germline gene, which may arise from a read error. The chain couples TRBV9 to TRBJ2-3; the D is unclear. The CDR3 has 15 amino acids. CDR1 and CDR2 (germline): SGDLS, YYNGEE. The DNA for the CDR3 is TGTGCCAACAGCGTAGATGGCGATCTTACAGATACGCAGTATTTT. Protein sequence: CANSVDGDLTDTQYF. Drawing the rest from reference TRBV9 and TRBJ2-3, the complete variable domain is DSGVTQTPKHLITATGQRVTLRCSPRSGDLSVYWYQQSLDQGLQFLIQYYNGEERAKGNILERFSAQQFPDLHSELNLSSLELGDSALYFCANSVDGDLTDTQYFGPGTRLTVL.

This clonotype was counted ten times or more. The chain uses TRBV3-1 and TRBJ2-1; 8 bases fit TRBD2. The germline V gene encodes CDR1 LGHDT and CDR2 YNNKEL (reference sequence). J lost 7 bases, V lost 1 base, and 9 bases had no gene match. This CDR3 contains 16 residues. CDR3: CASSQAGGPSFNEQFF. The CDR3 DNA is TGTGCCAGCAGCCAAGCGGGAGGGCCGTCGTTTAATGAGCAGTTCTTC.

The genes are TRBV4-1 and TRBJ2-2; D possibly corresponds to TRBD1 (6 bases). CDR3 length: 17 amino acids. The V and J ends lost 0 bases and 4 bases respectively, with 15 bases between them. The germline CDR1 and CDR2 sequences are MGHRA and YSYEKL. In DNA form, the CDR3 reads TGCGCCAGCAGCCAAGAGTCAAACAGGGTGATCACCGGGGAGCTGTTTTTT. Protein sequence: CASSQESNRVITGELFF.

This clonotype was seen only a few times. The gene calls are TRBV9 and TRBJ2-1; 11 bases agree with TRBD2. Germline lookup yields CDR1 SGDLS and CDR2 YYNGEE. V shed 2 bases, J shed 5 bases, and the junction held 3 bases outside the gene matches. The CDR3 contains 15 residues. Here the CDR3 reads CASSVSGRAHNEQFF. The CDR3 DNA is TGTGCCAGCAGCGTTAGCGGGAGGGCCCACAATGAGCAGTTCTTC.